These 5 T cell receptor beta chains originate from one sample sequenced in a study of siplizumab effects on memory and regulatory T cells. The protocol was immunoSEQ multiplex PCR, while the TCRdb copy is restricted to in-frame clones and leaves out a portion. The repertoire has about 120,000 clones, 85% to 95% of them found once; the top ten carry approximately 0.17%. Sequenced sample: non-Treg CD4+ T cells sorted from blood. The receptor source for this set is a human donor in good health.

This CDR3 reads CASSRPLDVNEQFF. CDR3 in DNA: TGCGCCAGCAGCCGTCCCCTAGACGTGAATGAGCAGTTCTTC. The chain carries TRBV10-2 and TRBJ2-1; D is uncertain. Looked up from germline, CDR1 is WSHSY and CDR2 is SAAADI. This CDR3 is 14 amino acids long. Trimming left V 6 bases short and J 7 bases short, with 16 bases between.

The chain combines TRBV14 with TRBJ2-1; D gene uncertain. V was clipped by 3 bases and J by 3 bases, with 6 bases between them. The CDR3 spans 13 residues. Germline V CDR1 and CDR2: SGHDN, FVKESK. CDR3: CASSQGSYNEQFF. CDR3 in DNA: TGTGCCAGCAGCCAGGGCAGCTACAATGAGCAGTTCTTC.

J is TRBJ2-3 and V is TRBV11-2, with TRBD2 identical over 8 bases. This CDR3 has 15 residues. CDR1 is SGHAT, CDR2 FQNNGV, per germline. With V trimmed by 3 bases and J by 1 base, 3 bases remained unmatched. As DNA, the CDR3 is TGTGCCAGCAGCTTTACGGGGGGGGGCACAGATACGCAGTATTTT. Its translation is CASSFTGGGTDTQYF.

The rearrangement joins TRBV12-5 to TRBJ2-1, with TRBD1 as a possible D gene (6 bases). Germline V gene data show CDR1 as LGHNT and CDR2 as FRNRAP. The CDR3 consists of 14 residues. Trimming took off 6 bases at V and 4 bases at J, with 13 bases between the two ends. In DNA form, the CDR3 reads TGTGCTAGTGGGACAGGACGAGATTACAATGAGCAGTTCTTC. Residues: CASGTGRDYNEQFF.

The gene calls are TRBV6-4 and TRBJ1-1; no reliable D call. Trimming shortened V by 6 bases and J by 3 bases, and 14 bases separated the two germline ends. The CDR3 loop spans 14 amino acids. Germline V gene sequence: CDR1 MRHNA, CDR2 SNTAGT. This CDR3 is CASRLDFGDTEAFF. The CDR3 coding sequence is TGTGCCAGCAGACTCGACTTTGGGGACACTGAAGCTTTCTTT.